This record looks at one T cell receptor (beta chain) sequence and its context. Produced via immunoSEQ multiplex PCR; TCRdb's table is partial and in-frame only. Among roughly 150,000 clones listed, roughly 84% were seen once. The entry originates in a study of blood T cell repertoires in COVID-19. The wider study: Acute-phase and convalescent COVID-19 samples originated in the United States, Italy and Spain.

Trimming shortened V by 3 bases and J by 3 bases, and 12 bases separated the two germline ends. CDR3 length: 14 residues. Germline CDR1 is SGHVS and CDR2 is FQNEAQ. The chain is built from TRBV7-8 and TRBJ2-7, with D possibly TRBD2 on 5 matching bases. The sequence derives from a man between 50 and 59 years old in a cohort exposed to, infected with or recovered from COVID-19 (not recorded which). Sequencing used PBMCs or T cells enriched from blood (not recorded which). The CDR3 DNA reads TGTGCCAGCAGCTTGAGGGTTGGAGTCTACGAGCAGTACTTC. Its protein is CASSLRVGVYEQYF.